These 20 T cell receptor beta chains share one sample of origin, sequenced in a study of cytomegalovirus exposure and HLA in healthy donors. The PCR used 60 Vbeta and 13 Jbeta primers. Clones were sequenced by immunoSEQ multiplex PCR, and TCRdb holds only the in-frame ones, with some missing. The sample contains some 130,000 clones, roughly 75% of which appear only once. The sequenced material came from PBMCs. The receptor source for this set is a young man in good health.

The V gene is TRBV5-1, the J gene TRBJ2-1; 12 bases line up with TRBD2. Losses at the gene ends were 5 bases for V and 4 bases for J; bases not matched to a gene: 4. There are 15 residues in the CDR3. Germline V gene sequence: CDR1 SGHRS, CDR2 YFSETQ. The CDR3 region is CASRPTSGSYNEQFF. The CDR3 DNA reads TGCGCCAGCAGGCCGACTAGCGGGAGTTACAATGAGCAGTTCTTC.

The chain employs TRBV7-2 and TRBJ1-1; D unresolved. The germline V gene encodes CDR1 SGHTA and CDR2 FQGNSA. The CDR3 runs to 13 residues. The V end was cut by 5 bases, the J end by 3 bases, with 10 bases between. This CDR3 reads CASSTQRYTEAFF. In DNA, the CDR3 is TGTGCCAGCAGCACCCAGCGATACACTGAAGCTTTCTTT.

This chain uses TRBV9 with TRBJ2-1; 10 nucleotides align to TRBD2. Germline trimming cut 3 bases from V and 15 bases from J; bases unmatched to any gene: 12. CDR3 length: 14 residues. Germline CDR1 is SGDLS and CDR2 is YYNGEE. The CDR3 nucleotides read TGTGCCAGCAGCGGCCTCAGCGGGAGGGCCTTGATGTTCTTC. This encodes CASSGLSGRALMFF.

There are a few counts of this clone. CDR3 residues: CASSLVDGLAAYEQYF. CDR3 coding DNA: TGTGCCAGCAGCTTAGTCGATGGACTAGCGGCTTACGAGCAGTACTTC. The chain employs TRBV7-2 and TRBJ2-7; 10 bases line up with TRBD2. V lost 1 base, J lost 4 bases, and 7 bases stayed unmatched. CDR3 length: 16 residues. Germline-derived CDR1 and CDR2 are SGHTA and FQGNSA.

This chain connects TRBV18 to TRBJ2-1, with D tentatively TRBD2 (5 bases). This CDR3 is 13 amino acids long. V was shortened by 4 bases and J by 6 bases, with 10 bases between the two germline ends. CDR1 is KGHSH and CDR2 is LQKENI in the germline V gene. The DNA for the CDR3 is TGTGCCAGCTCACAGGGTGAGGGCAATGAGCAGTTCTTC. It is translated as CASSQGEGNEQFF. Filled out from reference TRBV18 and TRBJ2-1, the complete variable domain reads NAGVMQNPRHLVRRRGQEARLRCSPMKGHSHVYWYRQLPEEGLKFMVYLQKENIIDESGMPKERFSAEFPKEGPSILRIQQVVRGDSAAYFCASSQGEGNEQFFGPGTRLTVL.

V and J are TRBV29-1 and TRBJ2-5; perhaps TRBD1 as D (5 bases). The assigned J gene may be wrong: the sequence end matches TRBJ2-7 better. The CDR3 spans 10 residues. The germline CDR1 and CDR2 sequences are SQVTM and ANQGSEA. For the CDR3, the DNA is TGCAGCGTCAGGGATTACGAGCAGTACTTC. Translated, it gives CSVRDYEQYF.

This rearrangement joins TRBV5-6 to TRBJ2-7; TRBD1 aligns across 8 bases. The CDR3 sequence is 14 residues long. V lost 6 bases and J lost 7; bases outside the gene matches: 12. Germline V gives CDR1 SGHDT, CDR2 YYEEEE. The CDR3 bases are TGTGCCAGCACCTCCGGGACAGGTCGGCGGGAGCAGTACTTC. Residues: CASTSGTGRREQYF.

J is TRBJ1-3 and V is TRBV7-8; no firm D call. There are 14 residues in the CDR3. V lost 5 bases and J 3 bases, leaving 11 bases between the germline ends. Looked up from germline, CDR1 is SGHVS and CDR2 is FQNEAQ. Here the CDR3 reads CASSLRVGGNTIYF. In DNA form, the CDR3 reads TGTGCCAGCAGCCTCCGGGTGGGTGGAAACACCATATATTTT. The complete variable domain, with remaining parts taken from reference TRBV7-8 and TRBJ1-3, reads GAGVSQSPRYKVAKRGQDVALRCDPISGHVSLFWYQQALGQGPEFLTYFQNEAQLDKSGLPSDRFFAERPEGSVSTLKIQRTQQEDSAVYLCASSLRVGGNTIYFGEGSWLTVV.

In its sample, this clone was seen once. The chain is built from TRBV18 and TRBJ2-7; TRBD2 matches 8 bases. With V trimmed by 1 base and J by 2 bases, 4 bases remained unmatched. The CDR3 loop spans 15 amino acids. The V gene's germline CDR1 is KGHSH and CDR2 LQKENI. The CDR3 spells CASSPRIGRAYEQYF. In nucleotides, the CDR3 is TGTGCCAGCTCACCACGGATCGGGAGGGCCTACGAGCAGTACTTC.

The chain has TRBV10-3 and TRBJ2-7, with 7 positions matching TRBD1. Per the germline V gene, CDR1 is ENHRY and CDR2 is SYGVKD. V was pared by 2 bases and J by 3 bases, with 10 bases of the junction left unmatched. The CDR3 is 16 amino acids. CDR3 loop: CAISETVTGFNYEQYF. In DNA form, the CDR3 reads TGTGCCATCAGTGAGACAGTGACAGGGTTCAACTACGAGCAGTACTTC.

This chain uses TRBV11-2 with TRBJ1-1, with no clear D. Trimming cost V 5 bases and J 1 base, with 14 bases left between them. The CDR3 has 15 amino acids. Germline CDR1 is SGHAT and CDR2 is FQNNGV. CDR3 loop: CASSAWSAPNTEAFF. The CDR3 bases are TGTGCCAGCAGCGCGTGGTCCGCCCCGAACACTGAAGCTTTCTTT.

As regards this clone: At one end, the junction sequence differs from germline, possibly due to a read error. The chain couples TRBV7-9 to TRBJ1-5, with D possibly matching TRBD1 (6 bases). The germline V gene encodes CDR1 SEHNR and CDR2 FQNEAQ (reference sequence). CDR3 length: 16 residues. CDR3 region: CSSSLGVGGGGQPQHF. The DNA of the CDR3 is TGTTCCAGCAGCTTAGGAGTGGGGGGCGGGGGTCAGCCCCAGCATTTT.

V and J are TRBV7-2 and TRBJ2-7, with TRBD1 identical over 7 bases. In germline, CDR1 is SGHTA, CDR2 FQGNSA. This CDR3 contains 16 residues. Germline trimming cut 5 bases from V and 2 bases from J; bases unmatched to any gene: 12. The CDR3 DNA is TGTGCCAGCAGCCAAGGACCCCGGGACAGTACCTACGAGCAGTACTTC. It translates to CASSQGPRDSTYEQYF.

The rearrangement links TRBV7-2 to TRBJ2-7; a weak D match, TRBD1 (6 bases). The CDR3 extends over 13 amino acids. V lost 5 bases to trimming and J lost 5 bases, with 13 bases between them. The germline CDR1 and CDR2 sequences are SGHTA and FQGNSA. The CDR3 DNA sequence: TGTGCCAGCAGCACCAGGGGTTGGGACGAGCAGTACTTC. This translates into CASSTRGWDEQYF.

The V gene is TRBV11-3, the J gene TRBJ2-5, with 8 bases identical to TRBD2. Germline V gene lookup returns CDR1 SGHNT and CDR2 YENEEA. After removal of 4 bases from V and 4 bases from J, the junction contained 11 bases not matched to a gene. The CDR3 covers 16 residues. In DNA, the CDR3 is TGTGCCAGCAGCTCCCTGTGGCGGGAGGACCGAGAGACCCAGTACTTC. Protein product: CASSSLWREDRETQYF.

J is TRBJ1-5 and V is TRBV28; D is possibly TRBD1 (6 bases). CDR1 is MDHEN and CDR2 is SYDVKM in the germline V gene. Trimming cost V 7 bases and J 0 bases, with 16 bases left between them. The CDR3 sequence is 16 residues long. CDR3 coding DNA: TGTGCCAGCAAGGATGGGGGCAGGAATAGCAATCAGCCCCAGCATTTT. Translating it yields CASKDGGRNSNQPQHF.

This rearrangement joins TRBV19 to TRBJ2-1; 9 bases map to TRBD1. The CDR3 covers 15 residues. V was pared by 6 bases and J by 5 bases, with 8 bases of the junction left unmatched. Looked up from germline, CDR1 is LNHDA and CDR2 is SQIVND (reference sequence). The CDR3 DNA sequence: TGTGCCAGTAGGGGGGGACAGGGACTCAACAATGAGCAGTTCTTC. Translating gives CASRGGQGLNNEQFF.

This rearrangement joins TRBV5-3 to TRBJ2-3, with 12 bases aligning to TRBD2. TRBV5-3 is annotated as an ORF whose role is uncertain. The CDR3 has 16 amino acids. With V trimmed by 1 base and J by 4 bases, 4 bases remained unmatched. The CDR3 DNA reads as TGTGCCAGAAGCTTGCGGACTAGCGGGATCCCAGATACGCAGTATTTT. The encoded protein is CARSLRTSGIPDTQYF.

This clone has a single count. The rearrangement links TRBV6-5 to TRBJ2-3; the D gene is possibly TRBD1 (5 bases). V was trimmed by 6 bases and J by 2 bases, leaving 9 bases between them. The CDR3 sequence is 13 residues long. Germline V CDR1 and CDR2: MNHEY, SVGAGI. The CDR3: CASSRVNTDTQYF. CDR3 coding DNA: TGTGCCAGCAGCAGGGTTAACACAGATACGCAGTATTTT.

J is TRBJ2-2 and V is TRBV5-4, with 8 bases identical to TRBD2. The CDR3 consists of 18 residues. Per germline, CDR1 SGHNT and CDR2 YYREEE (reference sequence). The V segment lost 4 bases and the J segment 1 base; nucleotides outside the gene matches: 12. The CDR3 sequence: CASSPQGSGSGNTGELFF. The CDR3 DNA sequence: TGTGCCAGCAGCCCCCAGGGCAGCGGGAGTGGGAACACCGGGGAGCTGTTTTTT. Full variable domain (missing parts from reference TRBV5-4 and TRBJ2-2): ETGVTQSPTHLIKTRGQQVTLRCSSQSGHNTVSWYQQALGQGPQFIFQYYREEENGRGNFPPRFSGLQFPNYSSELNVNALELDDSALYLCASSPQGSGSGNTGELFFGEGSRLTVL.